The entry that follows covers one T cell receptor beta chain sequence. What it binds is not known. Trimming cost V 5 bases and J 1 base, with 18 bases left between them. The CDR3 runs 16 residues. Germline assignment: CDR1 MNHEY and CDR2 SMNVEV (reference sequence). The data stem from a study of T cell repertoires in cytomegalovirus infection. TCRdb recomputed calls from the reads with MiXCR, one row per CDR3 protein. The repertoire holds approximately 390,000 distinct CDR3 sequences, with roughly 36% as singletons. Overall study findings and caveats: Dominating the ex vivo response were TCR beta clonotypes that were CMV-specific and HLA-C-restricted. The study identified carriers of CMV plus the relevant HLA from cumulative public TCR beta family frequency.

The chain couples TRBV27 to TRBJ2-7; TRBD1 is a possible D gene (5 bases). The sample consisted of cultured PBMCs, taken from culture after CMV antigen stimulation. The TCR comes from a human donor in good health (CMV status not recorded). Some clones in this sample may be carry-over from other donors' samples. The DNA of the CDR3 is TGTGCCAGCAGTCCGACCCCAGGGTGGGGATCCTACGAGCAGTACGTC. Translated: CASSPTPGWGSYEQYV.